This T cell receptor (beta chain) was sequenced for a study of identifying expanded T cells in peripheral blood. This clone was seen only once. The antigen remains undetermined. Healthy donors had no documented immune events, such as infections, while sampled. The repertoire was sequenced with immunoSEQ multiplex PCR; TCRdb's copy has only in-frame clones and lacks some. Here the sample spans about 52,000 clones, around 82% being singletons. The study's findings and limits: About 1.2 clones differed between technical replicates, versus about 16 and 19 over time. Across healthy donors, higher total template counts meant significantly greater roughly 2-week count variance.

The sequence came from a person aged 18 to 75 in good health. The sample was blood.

The CDR3 nucleotides are TGTGCCACCAGCAGAGACAGGGGCAATTCACCCCTCCACTTT. Translation: CATSRDRGNSPLHF. The V gene is TRBV15, the J gene TRBJ1-6; tentatively, D is TRBD1 (6 bases). The CDR3 length is 14 residues. CDR1 is LNHNV, CDR2 YYDKDF, per germline (reference sequence). V shed 0 bases and J shed 7 bases, with 7 bases lying between them.